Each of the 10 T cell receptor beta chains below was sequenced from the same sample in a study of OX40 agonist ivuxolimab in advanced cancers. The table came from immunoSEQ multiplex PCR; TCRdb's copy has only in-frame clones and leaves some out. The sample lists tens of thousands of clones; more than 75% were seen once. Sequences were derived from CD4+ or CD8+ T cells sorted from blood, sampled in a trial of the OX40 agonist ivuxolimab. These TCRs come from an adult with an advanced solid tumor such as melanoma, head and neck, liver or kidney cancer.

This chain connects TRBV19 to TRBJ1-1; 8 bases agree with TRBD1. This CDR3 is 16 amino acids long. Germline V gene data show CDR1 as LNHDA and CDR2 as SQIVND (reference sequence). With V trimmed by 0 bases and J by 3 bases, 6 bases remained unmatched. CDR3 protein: CASSIDGETGDTEAFF. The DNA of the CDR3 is TGTGCCAGTAGTATAGATGGGGAGACAGGGGACACTGAAGCTTTCTTT.

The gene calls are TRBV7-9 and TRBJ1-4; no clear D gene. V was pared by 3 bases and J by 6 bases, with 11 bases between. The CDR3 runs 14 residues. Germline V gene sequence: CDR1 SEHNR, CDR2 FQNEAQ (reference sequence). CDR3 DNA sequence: TGTGCCAGCAGCTTTATATCTGGGGATGAAAAACTGTTTTTT. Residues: CASSFISGDEKLFF.

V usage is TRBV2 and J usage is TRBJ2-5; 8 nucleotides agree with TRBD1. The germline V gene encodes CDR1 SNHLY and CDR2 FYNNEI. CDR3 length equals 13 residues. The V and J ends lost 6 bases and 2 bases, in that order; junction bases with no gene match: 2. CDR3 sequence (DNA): TGTGCCAGCAGCAGGGACAGGCAAGAGACCCAGTACTTC. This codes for CASSRDRQETQYF.

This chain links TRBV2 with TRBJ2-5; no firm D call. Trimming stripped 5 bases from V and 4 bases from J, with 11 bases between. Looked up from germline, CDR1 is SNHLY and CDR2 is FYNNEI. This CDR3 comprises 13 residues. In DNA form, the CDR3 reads TGTGCCAGCAGTTGGGGAATGGGAGAGACCCAGTACTTC. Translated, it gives CASSWGMGETQYF.

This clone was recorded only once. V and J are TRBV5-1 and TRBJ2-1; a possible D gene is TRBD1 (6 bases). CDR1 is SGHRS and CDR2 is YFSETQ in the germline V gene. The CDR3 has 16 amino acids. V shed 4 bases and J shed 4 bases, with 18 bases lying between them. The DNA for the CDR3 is TGCGCCAGCAGCGAACAAACAGGGATCCCATACAATGAGCAGTTCTTC. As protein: CASSEQTGIPYNEQFF. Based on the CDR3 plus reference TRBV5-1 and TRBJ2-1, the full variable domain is KAGVTQTPRYLIKTRGQQVTLSCSPISGHRSVSWYQQTPGQGLQFLFEYFSETQRNKGNFPGRFSGRQFSNSRSEMNVSTLELGDSALYLCASSEQTGIPYNEQFFGPGTRLTVL.

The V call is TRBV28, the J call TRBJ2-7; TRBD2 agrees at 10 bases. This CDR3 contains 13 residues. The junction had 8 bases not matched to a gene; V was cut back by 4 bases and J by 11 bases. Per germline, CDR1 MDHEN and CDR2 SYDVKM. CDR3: CASSSKREGPKYF. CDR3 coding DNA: TGTGCCAGCAGTTCCAAGCGGGAGGGCCCGAAGTACTTC.

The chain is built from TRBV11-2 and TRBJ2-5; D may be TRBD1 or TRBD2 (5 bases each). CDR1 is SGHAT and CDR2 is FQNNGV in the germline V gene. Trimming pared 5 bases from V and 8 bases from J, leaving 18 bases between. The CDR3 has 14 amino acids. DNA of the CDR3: TGTGCCAGCAGCCCCCCCGGGGTCCAGGGAACCCAGTACTTC. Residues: CASSPPGVQGTQYF.

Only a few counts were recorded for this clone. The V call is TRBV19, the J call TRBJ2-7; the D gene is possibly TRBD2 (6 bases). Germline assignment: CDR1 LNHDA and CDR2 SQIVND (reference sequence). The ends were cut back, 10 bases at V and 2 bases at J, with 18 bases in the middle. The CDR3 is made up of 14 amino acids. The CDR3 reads CATRRDSGTYEQYF. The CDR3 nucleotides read TGTGCCACCCGTCGGGATAGCGGAACCTACGAGCAGTACTTC.

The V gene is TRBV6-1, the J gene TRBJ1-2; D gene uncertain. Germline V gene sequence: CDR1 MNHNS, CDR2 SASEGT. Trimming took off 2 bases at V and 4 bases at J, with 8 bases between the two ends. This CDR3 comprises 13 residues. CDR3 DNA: TGTGCCAGCAGTGAAAACAGCCCCTATGGCTACACCTTC. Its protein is CASSENSPYGYTF.

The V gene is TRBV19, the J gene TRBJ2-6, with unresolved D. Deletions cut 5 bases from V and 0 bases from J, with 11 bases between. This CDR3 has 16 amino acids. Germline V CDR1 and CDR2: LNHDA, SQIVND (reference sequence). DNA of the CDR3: TGTGCCAGTAGTGTCTCGGATGGCTCTGGGGCCAACGTCCTGACTTTC. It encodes CASSVSDGSGANVLTF.